Listed here are 5 T cell receptor beta chains from one sample, sequenced in a study. TCRdb reprocessed the 5' RACE reads via MiXCR and lists one record per CDR3 protein. The sample lists 30,000 or so distinct CDR3 sequences; approximately 25% were seen once. The sequenced sample was memory CD4+ T cells sorted from blood. Subset noted: memory CD4+ T cells, CD4+CD45RO+CD25-. These TCRs come from a female donor with breast cancer.

This clonotype was detected once. V and J are TRBV18 and TRBJ2-7; 10 nucleotides align to TRBD2. Germline CDR1 and CDR2: KGHSH and LQKENI. CDR3 length equals 15 residues. J gave up 3 bases and V 2 bases, and 4 bases lay outside the gene matches. The CDR3 sequence: CASSPGASGGYEQYF. Written as DNA, the CDR3 is TGTGCCAGCTCACCAGGGGCTAGCGGGGGCTACGAGCAGTACTTC.

The V gene is TRBV13, the J gene TRBJ1-2; D is ambiguous. The CDR3 covers 14 residues. Germline CDR1 and CDR2: PRHDT and FYEKMQ (reference sequence). Trimming left V 5 bases short and J 2 bases short, with 12 bases between. The DNA for the CDR3 is TGTGCCAGCAGCGTTACACCAACGAACTATGGCTACACCTTC. Its protein product is CASSVTPTNYGYTF.

This clonotype has more than one count but fewer than ten. The CDR3 region is CASSPRGFGVDTQYF. The CDR3, as DNA: TGTGCCAGCTCACCACGCGGGTTCGGGGTAGATACGCAGTATTTT. This chain joins TRBV18 and TRBJ2-3; D might be TRBD2 (5 bases). V lost 1 base and J 5 bases, leaving 13 bases between the germline ends. CDR1 and CDR2 (germline): KGHSH, LQKENI. This CDR3 has 15 residues.

V and J are TRBV27 and TRBJ2-1; weak D call: TRBD2 (5 bases). The CDR3 consists of 16 residues. V was trimmed by 3 bases and J by 2 bases, leaving 14 bases between them. The germline CDR1 and CDR2 sequences are MNHEY and SMNVEV (reference sequence). The CDR3 reads CASSFDGGSAYNEQFF. For the CDR3, the DNA is TGTGCCAGCAGTTTCGACGGCGGGTCCGCCTACAATGAGCAGTTCTTC.

This clonotype appeared many times. The chain employs TRBV7-2 and TRBJ1-6; 9 bases are shared with TRBD1. CDR1 is SGHTA, CDR2 FQGNSA, per germline. The V and J ends lost 7 bases and 6 bases, in that order; junction bases with no gene match: 4. CDR3 length: 14 residues. The CDR3 here is CASTRTGANSPLHF. Here the CDR3 DNA reads TGTGCCAGCACCCGGACAGGGGCTAATTCACCCCTCCACTTT. The whole variable domain, remainder taken from reference TRBV7-2 and TRBJ1-6, is GAGVSQSPSNKVTEKGKDVELRCDPISGHTALYWYRQSLGQGLEFLIYFQGNSAPDKSGLPSDRFSAERTGGSVSTLTIQRTQQEDSAVYLCASTRTGANSPLHFGNGTRLTVT.